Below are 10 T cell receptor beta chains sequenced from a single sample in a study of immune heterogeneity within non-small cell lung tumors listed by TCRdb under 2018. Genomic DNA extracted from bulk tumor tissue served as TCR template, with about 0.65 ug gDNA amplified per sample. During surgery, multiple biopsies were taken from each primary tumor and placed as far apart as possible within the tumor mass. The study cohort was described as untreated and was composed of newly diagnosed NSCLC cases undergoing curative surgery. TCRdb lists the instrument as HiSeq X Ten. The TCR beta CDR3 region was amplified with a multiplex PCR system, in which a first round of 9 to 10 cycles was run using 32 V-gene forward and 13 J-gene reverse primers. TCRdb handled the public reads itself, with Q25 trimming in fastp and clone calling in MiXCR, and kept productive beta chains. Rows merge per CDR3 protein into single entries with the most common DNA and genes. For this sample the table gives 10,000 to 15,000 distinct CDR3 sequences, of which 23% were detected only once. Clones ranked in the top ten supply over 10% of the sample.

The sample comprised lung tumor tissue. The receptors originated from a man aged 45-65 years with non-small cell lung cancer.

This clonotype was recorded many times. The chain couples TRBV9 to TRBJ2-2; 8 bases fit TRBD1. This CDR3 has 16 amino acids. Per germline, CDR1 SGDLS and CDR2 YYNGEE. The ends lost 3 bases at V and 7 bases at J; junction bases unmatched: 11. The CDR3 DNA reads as TGTGCCAGCAGCGGAGGGACAGGAGGTTGGGGCGGGGAGCTGTTTTTT. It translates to CASSGGTGGWGGELFF.

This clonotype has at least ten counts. DNA for the CDR3: TGTGCCAGCAGAGACAGGGTAGGGACCCAGTACTTC. It is translated as CASRDRVGTQYF. The chain combines TRBV27 with TRBJ2-5; 7 nucleotides line up with TRBD1. Unmatched junction bases numbered 5, after V lost 6 bases and J lost 7 bases. Germline V gene lookup returns CDR1 MNHEY and CDR2 SMNVEV (reference sequence). The CDR3 is made up of 12 amino acids.

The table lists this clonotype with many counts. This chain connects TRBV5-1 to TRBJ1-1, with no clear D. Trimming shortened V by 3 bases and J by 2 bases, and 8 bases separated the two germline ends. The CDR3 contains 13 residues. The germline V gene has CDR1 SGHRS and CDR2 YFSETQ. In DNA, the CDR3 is TGCGCCAGCAGCTCTACAGTTAACACTGAAGCTTTCTTT. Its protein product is CASSSTVNTEAFF.

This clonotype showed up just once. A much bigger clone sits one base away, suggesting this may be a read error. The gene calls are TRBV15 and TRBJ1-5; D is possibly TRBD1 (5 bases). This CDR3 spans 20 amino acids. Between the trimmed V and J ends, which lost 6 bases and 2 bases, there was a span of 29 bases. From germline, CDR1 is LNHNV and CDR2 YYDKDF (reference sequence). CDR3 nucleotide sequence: TGTGCCACCAGGGAGCCGGGACGGTGGTATAAGAGGGATCGCAATCAGCCCCAGCATTTT. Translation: CATREPGRWYKRDRNQPQHF.

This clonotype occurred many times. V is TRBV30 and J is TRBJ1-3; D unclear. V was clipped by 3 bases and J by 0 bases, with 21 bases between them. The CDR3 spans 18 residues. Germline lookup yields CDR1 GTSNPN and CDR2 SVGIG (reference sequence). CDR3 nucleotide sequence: TGTGCCTGGAGCCTGGGGTACATCTCACCCAGCTCTGGAAACACCATATATTTT. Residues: CAWSLGYISPSSGNTIYF.

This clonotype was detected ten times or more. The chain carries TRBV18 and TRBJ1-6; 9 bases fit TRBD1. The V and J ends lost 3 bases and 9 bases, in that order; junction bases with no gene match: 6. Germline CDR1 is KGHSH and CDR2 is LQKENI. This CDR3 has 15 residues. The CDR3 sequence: CASSPGQGLASPLHF. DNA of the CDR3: TGTGCCAGCTCACCGGGACAGGGTTTGGCTTCACCCCTCCACTTT.

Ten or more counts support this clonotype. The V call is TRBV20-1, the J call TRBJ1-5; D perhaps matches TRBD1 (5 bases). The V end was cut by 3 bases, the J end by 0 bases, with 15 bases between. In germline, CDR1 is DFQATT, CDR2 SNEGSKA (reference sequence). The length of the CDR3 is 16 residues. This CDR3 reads CSARDIPYYSNQPQHF. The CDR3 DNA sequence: TGCAGTGCTAGGGACATCCCTTATTATAGCAATCAGCCCCAGCATTTT.

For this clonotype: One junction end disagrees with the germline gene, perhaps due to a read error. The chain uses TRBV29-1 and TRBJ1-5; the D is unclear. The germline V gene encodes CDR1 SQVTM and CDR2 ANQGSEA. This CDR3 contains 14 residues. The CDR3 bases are TGCAGCGTTGCGGAGAGCGGTAGCAATCAGCACCAGCATTTT. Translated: CSVAESGSNQHQHF.

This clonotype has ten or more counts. CDR3 region: CASSAPGGVYEQYF. CDR3 nucleotide sequence: TGCGCCAGCAGCGCCCCGGGAGGGGTCTACGAGCAGTACTTC. V and J are TRBV4-1 and TRBJ2-7, with 8 bases fitting TRBD2. This CDR3 has 14 amino acids. With V trimmed by 5 bases and J by 3 bases, 6 bases remained unmatched. Germline V lookup: CDR1 MGHRA, CDR2 YSYEKL.

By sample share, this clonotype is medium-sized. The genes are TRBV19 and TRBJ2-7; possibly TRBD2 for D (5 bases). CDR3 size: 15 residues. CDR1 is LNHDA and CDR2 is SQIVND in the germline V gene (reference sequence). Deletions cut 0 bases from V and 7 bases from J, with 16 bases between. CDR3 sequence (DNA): TGTGCCAGTAGTATAGATGTGGCGGTGCCGGGGGAGCAGTACTTC. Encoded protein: CASSIDVAVPGEQYF.